These T cell receptor beta chains were read from a single sample in a study of T cell changes during pregnancy in multiple sclerosis. Produced via immunoSEQ multiplex PCR; TCRdb's table is partial and in-frame only. The sample yields about 38,000 clones, more than 90% seen once. The source material was CD8+ T cells from peripheral blood mononuclear cells, sampled after pregnancy. The receptors come from a female donor with multiple sclerosis, enrolled in a pregnancy study. The CDR3 runs from the conserved cysteine through the conserved F or W. D genes are given only for firm matches. Clone size appears in some rows only: once, few, many, or a class for an expanded clone.

>NA|TRBJ2-7|NA|TRBV29-1
CSVLLGGRAYEQYF
TGCAGCGTTCTCTTGGGGGGTCGTGCCTACGAGCAGTACTTC
>NA|TRBJ2-2|NA|TRBV7-3
CASSLGGGTPGELFF
TGTGCCAGCAGCTTGGGAGGGGGGACACCCGGGGAGCTGTTTTTT
>TRBD2|TRBJ2-1|once|TRBV7-8
CASSYRAGAHSSYNEQFF
TGTGCCAGCAGCTATCGGGCGGGAGCCCATTCTTCCTACAATGAGCAGTTCTTC
>TRBD1|TRBJ1-5|few|TRBV2
CASSETGGSNQPQHF
TGTGCCAGCAGTGAAACAGGGGGTAGCAATCAGCCCCAGCATTTT
>NA|TRBJ2-3|NA|TRBV4-1
CASSQDDSDSTDTQYF
TGCGCCAGCAGCCAAGATGACAGCGACAGCACAGATACGCAGTATTTT
>TRBD2|TRBJ2-1|once|TRBV29-1
CSVEGEGTSGYNEQFF
TGCAGCGTTGAAGGGGAAGGGACTAGCGGGTACAATGAGCAGTTCTTC
>NA|TRBJ2-7|NA|TRBV5-5
CASSSRGPYEQYF
TGTGCCAGCAGCTCGCGTGGGCCTTACGAGCAGTACTTC
>TRBD2|TRBJ2-7|NA|TRBV29-1
CSVRTSGIYEQYF
TGCAGCGTTAGGACTAGCGGGATATACGAGCAGTACTTC
>TRBD1|TRBJ1-1|few|TRBV5-1
CASSLGPGGKNTEAFF
TGCGCCAGCAGCTTGGGCCCAGGGGGGAAGAACACTGAAGCTTTCTTT
>NA|TRBJ1-2|NA|TRBV10-3
CAISESIGSYYTF
TGTGCCATCAGTGAGTCCATTGGCAGTTACTACACCTTC
>NA|TRBJ2-2|NA|TRBV14
CASSQDRGTGELFF
TGTGCCAGCAGCCAAGATCGGGGCACCGGGGAGCTGTTTTTT
>NA|TRBJ2-7|few|TRBV7-8
CASSLVTETYEQYF
TGTGCCAGCAGCTTAGTAACAGAAACCTACGAGCAGTACTTC
>TRBD2|TRBJ2-3|NA|TRBV6-1
CASSEELAGGPGDTQYF
TGTGCCAGCAGTGAAGAGTTAGCGGGGGGGCCCGGGGATACGCAGTATTTT
>TRBD1|TRBJ1-5|NA|TRBV27
CASRKTTGRQPQHF
TGTGCCAGCAGAAAAACGACAGGGCGTCAGCCCCAGCATTTT
>NA|TRBJ1-4|NA|TRBV6-1
CASTKRVGEKLFF
TGTGCCAGCACAAAGAGGGTGGGGGAAAAACTGTTTTTT
>NA|TRBJ2-3|NA|TRBV9
CASSVEDPRTDTQYF
TGTGCCAGCAGCGTAGAGGATCCCAGGACAGATACGCAGTATTTT
>NA|TRBJ1-2|once|TRBV7-9
CASSTRQVADYGYTF
TGTGCCAGCAGCACACGACAGGTTGCCGACTATGGCTACACCTTC
>NA|TRBJ2-1|NA|TRBV27
CASSFNSYNEQFF
TGTGCCAGCAGTTTTAATTCCTACAATGAGCAGTTCTTC
>TRBD1|TRBJ2-3|once|TRBV6-5
CASSSRQGSTDTQYF
TGTGCCAGCAGTTCTAGACAGGGGAGCACAGATACGCAGTATTTT
>NA|TRBJ2-1|NA|TRBV4-1
CASGRGLEQFF
TGCGCCAGCGGCAGGGGTCTTGAACAGTTCTTC
>NA|TRBJ1-5|NA|TRBV6-1
CASSVEGSNQPQHF
TGTGCCAGCAGTGTAGAGGGAAGCAATCAGCCCCAGCATTTT
>TRBD1|TRBJ2-1|NA|TRBV27
CASSTGTGYEQFF
TGTGCCAGCAGCACCGGGACAGGGTATGAGCAGTTCTTC
>TRBD2|TRBJ2-3|NA|TRBV6-4
CASSESYSGGADTQYF
TGTGCCAGCAGTGAAAGCTATAGCGGGGGGGCAGATACGCAGTATTTT
>NA|TRBJ2-7|NA|TRBV5-1
CASSLYSSYEQYF
TGCGCCAGCAGCTTGTACAGCTCCTACGAGCAGTACTTC
>NA|TRBJ2-1|NA|TRBV27
CASTASDPILDNEQFF
TGTGCCAGCACGGCTAGCGACCCGATATTAGACAATGAGCAGTTCTTC
>NA|TRBJ1-1|once|TRBV4-1
CASSQDSGGPEAFF
TGCGCCAGCAGCCAAGATTCGGGTGGCCCTGAAGCTTTCTTT
>TRBD2|TRBJ2-5|NA|TRBV4-1
CASSQEALAGAETQYF
TGCGCCAGCAGCCAAGAGGCACTAGCGGGAGCAGAGACCCAGTACTTC
>NA|TRBJ1-5|NA|TRBV28
CASSYPGSYSNQPQHF
TGTGCCAGCAGTTACCCAGGGTCTTATAGCAATCAGCCCCAGCATTTT
>NA|TRBJ1-3|NA|TRBV18
CASSPGGGSSGNTIYF
TGTGCCAGCTCCCCGGGCGGGGGAAGCTCTGGAAACACCATATATTTT
>NA|TRBJ2-1|many|TRBV11-2
CASSYGEQFF
TGTGCCAGCAGCTACGGTGAGCAGTTCTTC
>NA|TRBJ2-7|NA|TRBV7-8
CASSPRARLDYEQYF
TGTGCCAGCAGCCCGAGGGCACGCCTTGACTACGAGCAGTACTTC
>TRBD1|TRBJ1-4|once|TRBV15
CATSWGQRGEKLFF
TGTGCCACCAGCTGGGGACAGCGAGGCGAAAAACTGTTTTTT
>NA|TRBJ2-1|once|TRBV2
CANFPNYNEQFF
TGTGCCAACTTCCCGAACTACAATGAGCAGTTCTTC
>NA|TRBJ1-1|NA|TRBV27
CASSLLAQNTEAFF
TGTGCCAGCAGTTTATTGGCCCAGAACACTGAAGCTTTCTTT
>TRBD1|TRBJ2-1|once|TRBV9
CASSVEGASYNEQFF
TGTGCCAGCAGCGTAGAGGGGGCTTCCTACAATGAGCAGTTCTTC
>TRBD2|TRBJ2-7|once|TRBV28
CASSPRAVGGLVYEQYF
TGTGCCAGCAGTCCCCGGGCTGTGGGGGGACTAGTCTACGAGCAGTACTTC
>TRBD1|TRBJ1-5|NA|TRBV27
CASGWDRGQPQHF
TGTGCCAGCGGGTGGGACAGGGGCCAGCCCCAGCATTTT
>TRBD1|TRBJ1-1|NA|TRBV2
CASSDRGQAFF
TGTGCCAGCAGTGACAGGGGGCAAGCTTTCTTT
>TRBD1|TRBJ2-2|NA|TRBV28
CASRWTGETGELFF
TGTGCCAGCAGGTGGACAGGGGAAACCGGGGAGCTGTTTTTT
>NA|TRBJ2-1|NA|TRBV5-1
CASSLMRNEQFF
TGCGCCAGCAGCTTGATGCGGAATGAGCAGTTCTTC
>NA|TRBJ1-1|NA|TRBV28
CASSWLMNTEAFF
TGTGCCAGCAGTTGGCTTATGAACACTGAAGCTTTCTTT
>NA|TRBJ1-5|NA|TRBV7-2
CASSSAKGTTDQPQHF
TGTGCCAGCAGCTCCGCAAAAGGGACAACCGATCAGCCCCAGCATTTT
>NA|TRBJ1-4|NA|TRBV4-1
CASSPNSVNEKLFF
TGCGCCAGCAGCCCAAACAGTGTTAATGAAAAACTGTTTTTT
>TRBD2|TRBJ2-7|NA|TRBV7-9
CASSKAGGSLYEQYF
TGTGCCAGCAGCAAGGCGGGGGGAAGCCTCTACGAGCAGTACTTC
>TRBD2|TRBJ2-1|once|TRBV9
CASSYGTSGRRSSYNEQFF
TGTGCCAGCAGCTACGGGACTAGCGGGAGAAGGAGCTCCTACAATGAGCAGTTCTTC
>TRBD1|TRBJ1-1|once|TRBV27
CASSLWDRATEAFF
TGTGCCAGCAGTTTATGGGACAGGGCCACTGAAGCTTTCTTT
>NA|TRBJ2-2|NA|TRBV7-7
CASSLGGIGELFF
TGTGCCAGCAGCTTAGGAGGGATCGGGGAGCTGTTTTTT
>TRBD1|TRBJ2-7|NA|TRBV30
CAWSLPGTVHEQYF
TGTGCCTGGAGTCTCCCAGGGACAGTCCACGAGCAGTACTTC
>TRBD2|TRBJ2-1|NA|TRBV27
CASSLRREANNEQFF
TGTGCCAGCAGTTTACGGCGGGAGGCCAACAATGAGCAGTTCTTC